Listed below are T cell receptor beta chains from one sample, sequenced in a study of PD-L1 blockade in urothelial cancer. Sequenced by immunoSEQ multiplex PCR; TCRdb stores in-frame clones only, minus some. The sample shows 40,000 or so clones, about four fifths of them seen only once. The sequences come from PBMCs, collected around atezolizumab (anti-PD-L1) treatment. The origin of the receptors is a man in his sixties with urothelial cancer. The CDR3 runs from the conserved cysteine through the conserved F or W. Fields, in order: CDR3 DNA, CDR3 protein, clone size, J gene, V gene, D gene. The D gene is left open where the match is weak. Clone size appears in some rows only: once, few, many, or a class for an expanded clone.

CDR3nt: TGTGCCAGCAGCTTAGCGGAGACAGTGAGTGAAGCTTTCTTT
CDR3aa: CASSLAETVSEAFF
abundance: .
j_gene: TRBJ1-1
v_gene: TRBV11-2
d_gene: .

CDR3nt: TGTGCCAGTAGACTTAGCGGGGGTAACACCGGGGAGCTGTTTTTT
CDR3aa: CASRLSGGNTGELFF
abundance: .
j_gene: TRBJ2-2
v_gene: TRBV19
d_gene: TRBD2

CDR3nt: TGTGCCAGTAGGACCCGGGGGGGACTAAGCTCCTACAATGAGCAGTTCTTC
CDR3aa: CASRTRGGLSSYNEQFF
abundance: .
j_gene: TRBJ2-1
v_gene: TRBV19
d_gene: TRBD2

CDR3nt: TGCGCCAGCAGCCAAGAACAGGGGGGAGAGCAGTTCTTC
CDR3aa: CASSQEQGGEQFF
abundance: .
j_gene: TRBJ2-1
v_gene: TRBV4-1
d_gene: TRBD1

CDR3nt: TGTGCCAGCAGCTTAGGGACTAGGAGCTCCTACGAGCAGTACTTC
CDR3aa: CASSLGTRSSYEQYF
abundance: .
j_gene: TRBJ2-7
v_gene: TRBV7-2
d_gene: TRBD2

CDR3nt: TGCGCCAGCAGCCAGTCTAGCAATACGCTCACAGGGGGCAAGCAGTACTTC
CDR3aa: CASSQSSNTLTGGKQYF
abundance: .
j_gene: TRBJ2-7
v_gene: TRBV4-3
d_gene: TRBD1

CDR3nt: TGCGCCAGCAGTGCTGACAGGGACTATGGCTACACCTTC
CDR3aa: CASSADRDYGYTF
abundance: .
j_gene: TRBJ1-2
v_gene: TRBV10-2
d_gene: TRBD1

CDR3nt: TGTGCCAGCAGCATCCAGACAGGGCGGAATGAAAAACTGTTTTTT
CDR3aa: CASSIQTGRNEKLFF
abundance: .
j_gene: TRBJ1-4
v_gene: TRBV7-2
d_gene: TRBD1

CDR3nt: TGCGCCAGCAGCTTAACGCCCGGGACAGGGGCTGGAAACACCATATATTTT
CDR3aa: CASSLTPGTGAGNTIYF
abundance: .
j_gene: TRBJ1-3
v_gene: TRBV5-1
d_gene: TRBD1

CDR3nt: TGCAGCGTTCCGAAAGGACAGGCTAAGGGCTACACCTTC
CDR3aa: CSVPKGQAKGYTF
abundance: .
j_gene: TRBJ1-2
v_gene: TRBV29-1
d_gene: TRBD1

CDR3nt: TGTGCCATCAGTGATACCGGGACAGGGGGCGGTGGCTACACCTTC
CDR3aa: CAISDTGTGGGGYTF
abundance: .
j_gene: TRBJ1-2
v_gene: TRBV10-3
d_gene: TRBD1

CDR3nt: TGTGCCAGCAGTCAGGGACAGGGGGTTTCCTATGGCTACACCTTC
CDR3aa: CASSQGQGVSYGYTF
abundance: few
j_gene: TRBJ1-2
v_gene: TRBV7-9
d_gene: TRBD1

CDR3nt: TGTGCCAGCAGTGAACGGTCTAGCGGGGACAATGAGCAGTTCTTC
CDR3aa: CASSERSSGDNEQFF
abundance: .
j_gene: TRBJ2-1
v_gene: TRBV2
d_gene: TRBD2

CDR3nt: TGCGCCAGCAGCCTTGGACTAGCGGGAGGGGGAGGTAGCACAGATACGCAGTATTTT
CDR3aa: CASSLGLAGGGGSTDTQYF
abundance: .
j_gene: TRBJ2-3
v_gene: TRBV5-1
d_gene: TRBD2

CDR3nt: TGCGCCAGCAGCGGACAGGTTGAGAACACTGAAGCTTTCTTT
CDR3aa: CASSGQVENTEAFF
abundance: .
j_gene: TRBJ1-1
v_gene: TRBV5-1
d_gene: TRBD1

CDR3nt: TGTGCCAGCAGCCCCCTGGGGAGCGGGATTACCGAGCAGTACTTC
CDR3aa: CASSPLGSGITEQYF
abundance: .
j_gene: TRBJ2-7
v_gene: TRBV13
d_gene: TRBD2

CDR3nt: TGTGCCAGCAGTGACTCGGGGGGCCGCACAGATACGCAGTATTTT
CDR3aa: CASSDSGGRTDTQYF
abundance: .
j_gene: TRBJ2-3
v_gene: TRBV2
d_gene: .

CDR3nt: TGTGCCAGCAGCCGCGAAGCGGGGGGGCTGGAAGATACGCAGTATTTT
CDR3aa: CASSREAGGLEDTQYF
abundance: .
j_gene: TRBJ2-3
v_gene: TRBV7-2
d_gene: TRBD2

CDR3nt: TGTGCCAGCAGTCAGACAGGGGCCAAGAACACCATATATTTT
CDR3aa: CASSQTGAKNTIYF
abundance: .
j_gene: TRBJ1-3
v_gene: TRBV13
d_gene: TRBD1

CDR3nt: TGCGCCAGCAGCCGAAGGGACAGGCTTCCCTATACGCAGTATTTT
CDR3aa: CASSRRDRLPYTQYF
abundance: .
j_gene: TRBJ2-3
v_gene: TRBV4-3
d_gene: TRBD1

CDR3nt: TGTGCCAGCAGCTTCGGGACTCCCACGACACCAGATACGCAGTATTTT
CDR3aa: CASSFGTPTTPDTQYF
abundance: .
j_gene: TRBJ2-3
v_gene: TRBV7-6
d_gene: .

CDR3nt: TGTGCCAGCAGCCAACCACGGGACAGGGTGGGTGAAGCTTTCTTT
CDR3aa: CASSQPRDRVGEAFF
abundance: once
j_gene: TRBJ1-1
v_gene: TRBV4-2
d_gene: TRBD1

CDR3nt: TGTGCCAGCAGTTTATCGCCCCCCGGACAGGGTCTTAATCAGCCCCAGCATTTT
CDR3aa: CASSLSPPGQGLNQPQHF
abundance: few
j_gene: TRBJ1-5
v_gene: TRBV27
d_gene: TRBD1

CDR3nt: TGTGCCAGCTCGGCCCTAGGGGACGAGCAGTACTTC
CDR3aa: CASSALGDEQYF
abundance: .
j_gene: TRBJ2-7
v_gene: TRBV18
d_gene: .

CDR3nt: TGCGCCAGCACTCGACAGGCTGCAACTAATGAAAAACTGTTTTTT
CDR3aa: CASTRQAATNEKLFF
abundance: once
j_gene: TRBJ1-4
v_gene: TRBV5-1
d_gene: .

CDR3nt: TGTGCCAGCAGCCCCCAGGGGATCCCCCTCTCTGGGGCCAACGTCCTGACTTTC
CDR3aa: CASSPQGIPLSGANVLTF
abundance: .
j_gene: TRBJ2-6
v_gene: TRBV7-8
d_gene: .

CDR3nt: TGTGCCAGTAAGAGGACAGCTCTAAGTGAAAAACTGTTTTTT
CDR3aa: CASKRTALSEKLFF
abundance: .
j_gene: TRBJ1-4
v_gene: TRBV19
d_gene: .

CDR3nt: TGTGCCAGCAGCTTATTGGAGAATGAGCAGTTCTTC
CDR3aa: CASSLLENEQFF
abundance: .
j_gene: TRBJ2-1
v_gene: TRBV13
d_gene: .

CDR3nt: TGTGCCAGCAGTTCCGGACAGGGAATGGTAAAACTGTTTTTT
CDR3aa: CASSSGQGMVKLFF
abundance: .
j_gene: TRBJ1-4
v_gene: TRBV28
d_gene: TRBD1

CDR3nt: TGTGCCAGCAGTTACAGGGACAGGACTGAAGCTTTCTTT
CDR3aa: CASSYRDRTEAFF
abundance: .
j_gene: TRBJ1-1
v_gene: TRBV6-5
d_gene: TRBD1

CDR3nt: TGTGCCAGCAGTGGGACACACCAAGGGGGGCCCCAGCATTTT
CDR3aa: CASSGTHQGGPQHF
abundance: .
j_gene: TRBJ1-5
v_gene: TRBV28
d_gene: .

CDR3nt: TGTGCCAGCAGTTTCCAGAAGACAGTGGCAGAAGAGACCCAGTACTTC
CDR3aa: CASSFQKTVAEETQYF
abundance: .
j_gene: TRBJ2-5
v_gene: TRBV27
d_gene: .

CDR3nt: TGTGCCAGCAGCCCCACCCAGAACTATGGCTACACCTTC
CDR3aa: CASSPTQNYGYTF
abundance: few
j_gene: TRBJ1-2
v_gene: TRBV6-1
d_gene: .

CDR3nt: TGTGCCAGCAGCAATTGGGAAACCGGGACTAAGTACAATGAGCAGTTCTTC
CDR3aa: CASSNWETGTKYNEQFF
abundance: .
j_gene: TRBJ2-1
v_gene: TRBV21-1
d_gene: .

CDR3nt: TGCGCCAGCAGCCGGGACAGGGTGGGCACTGAAGCTTTCTTT
CDR3aa: CASSRDRVGTEAFF
abundance: .
j_gene: TRBJ1-1
v_gene: TRBV5-1
d_gene: TRBD1

CDR3nt: TGTGCCAGTGGGGTGGTGGGGGGAAACCAAGAGACCCAGTACTTC
CDR3aa: CASGVVGGNQETQYF
abundance: .
j_gene: TRBJ2-5
v_gene: TRBV19
d_gene: .

CDR3nt: TGTGCCAGCAGTTTCGGACAGACCTCTGAAGCTTTCTTT
CDR3aa: CASSFGQTSEAFF
abundance: .
j_gene: TRBJ1-1
v_gene: TRBV27
d_gene: .

CDR3nt: TGTGCCAGCAGCACGCAGGGCAATGAGCAGTTCTTC
CDR3aa: CASSTQGNEQFF
abundance: .
j_gene: TRBJ2-1
v_gene: TRBV28
d_gene: .

CDR3nt: TGCGCCAGCAGCGGACTCCCGAGCTCCTACAATGAGCAGTTCTTC
CDR3aa: CASSGLPSSYNEQFF
abundance: .
j_gene: TRBJ2-1
v_gene: TRBV5-1
d_gene: .

CDR3nt: TGTGCCAGCAGCGAGGGACTAGCCCTATACAATGAGCAGTTCTTC
CDR3aa: CASSEGLALYNEQFF
abundance: .
j_gene: TRBJ2-1
v_gene: TRBV5-8
d_gene: TRBD2

CDR3nt: TGTGCCAGCAGTGCGTTCCAAGGGGGATCACCCCTCCACTTT
CDR3aa: CASSAFQGGSPLHF
abundance: .
j_gene: TRBJ1-6
v_gene: TRBV6-4
d_gene: .

CDR3nt: TGTGCCAGCACTCTCCGGAGTGTTAACTATGGCTACACCTTC
CDR3aa: CASTLRSVNYGYTF
abundance: .
j_gene: TRBJ1-2
v_gene: TRBV28
d_gene: .